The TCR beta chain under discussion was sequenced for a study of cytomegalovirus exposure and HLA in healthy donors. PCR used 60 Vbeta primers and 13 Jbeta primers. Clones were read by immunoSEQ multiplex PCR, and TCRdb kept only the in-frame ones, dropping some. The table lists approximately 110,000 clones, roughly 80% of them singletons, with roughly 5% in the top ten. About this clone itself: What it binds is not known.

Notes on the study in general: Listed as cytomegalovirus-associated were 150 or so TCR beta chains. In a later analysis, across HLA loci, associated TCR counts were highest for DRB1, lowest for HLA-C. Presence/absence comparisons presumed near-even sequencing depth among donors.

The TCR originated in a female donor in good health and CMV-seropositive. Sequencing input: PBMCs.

The CDR3 sequence: CASRIRGGWADTQYF. CDR3 nucleotide sequence: TGTGCCAGCAGGATAAGGGGGGGCTGGGCAGATACGCAGTATTTT. The rearrangement uses TRBV2 and TRBJ2-3, with D possibly being TRBD2 (7 bases). The germline V gene encodes CDR1 SNHLY and CDR2 FYNNEI. Between the trimmed V and J ends, which lost 6 bases and 4 bases, there was a span of 17 bases. The CDR3 sequence is 15 residues long.